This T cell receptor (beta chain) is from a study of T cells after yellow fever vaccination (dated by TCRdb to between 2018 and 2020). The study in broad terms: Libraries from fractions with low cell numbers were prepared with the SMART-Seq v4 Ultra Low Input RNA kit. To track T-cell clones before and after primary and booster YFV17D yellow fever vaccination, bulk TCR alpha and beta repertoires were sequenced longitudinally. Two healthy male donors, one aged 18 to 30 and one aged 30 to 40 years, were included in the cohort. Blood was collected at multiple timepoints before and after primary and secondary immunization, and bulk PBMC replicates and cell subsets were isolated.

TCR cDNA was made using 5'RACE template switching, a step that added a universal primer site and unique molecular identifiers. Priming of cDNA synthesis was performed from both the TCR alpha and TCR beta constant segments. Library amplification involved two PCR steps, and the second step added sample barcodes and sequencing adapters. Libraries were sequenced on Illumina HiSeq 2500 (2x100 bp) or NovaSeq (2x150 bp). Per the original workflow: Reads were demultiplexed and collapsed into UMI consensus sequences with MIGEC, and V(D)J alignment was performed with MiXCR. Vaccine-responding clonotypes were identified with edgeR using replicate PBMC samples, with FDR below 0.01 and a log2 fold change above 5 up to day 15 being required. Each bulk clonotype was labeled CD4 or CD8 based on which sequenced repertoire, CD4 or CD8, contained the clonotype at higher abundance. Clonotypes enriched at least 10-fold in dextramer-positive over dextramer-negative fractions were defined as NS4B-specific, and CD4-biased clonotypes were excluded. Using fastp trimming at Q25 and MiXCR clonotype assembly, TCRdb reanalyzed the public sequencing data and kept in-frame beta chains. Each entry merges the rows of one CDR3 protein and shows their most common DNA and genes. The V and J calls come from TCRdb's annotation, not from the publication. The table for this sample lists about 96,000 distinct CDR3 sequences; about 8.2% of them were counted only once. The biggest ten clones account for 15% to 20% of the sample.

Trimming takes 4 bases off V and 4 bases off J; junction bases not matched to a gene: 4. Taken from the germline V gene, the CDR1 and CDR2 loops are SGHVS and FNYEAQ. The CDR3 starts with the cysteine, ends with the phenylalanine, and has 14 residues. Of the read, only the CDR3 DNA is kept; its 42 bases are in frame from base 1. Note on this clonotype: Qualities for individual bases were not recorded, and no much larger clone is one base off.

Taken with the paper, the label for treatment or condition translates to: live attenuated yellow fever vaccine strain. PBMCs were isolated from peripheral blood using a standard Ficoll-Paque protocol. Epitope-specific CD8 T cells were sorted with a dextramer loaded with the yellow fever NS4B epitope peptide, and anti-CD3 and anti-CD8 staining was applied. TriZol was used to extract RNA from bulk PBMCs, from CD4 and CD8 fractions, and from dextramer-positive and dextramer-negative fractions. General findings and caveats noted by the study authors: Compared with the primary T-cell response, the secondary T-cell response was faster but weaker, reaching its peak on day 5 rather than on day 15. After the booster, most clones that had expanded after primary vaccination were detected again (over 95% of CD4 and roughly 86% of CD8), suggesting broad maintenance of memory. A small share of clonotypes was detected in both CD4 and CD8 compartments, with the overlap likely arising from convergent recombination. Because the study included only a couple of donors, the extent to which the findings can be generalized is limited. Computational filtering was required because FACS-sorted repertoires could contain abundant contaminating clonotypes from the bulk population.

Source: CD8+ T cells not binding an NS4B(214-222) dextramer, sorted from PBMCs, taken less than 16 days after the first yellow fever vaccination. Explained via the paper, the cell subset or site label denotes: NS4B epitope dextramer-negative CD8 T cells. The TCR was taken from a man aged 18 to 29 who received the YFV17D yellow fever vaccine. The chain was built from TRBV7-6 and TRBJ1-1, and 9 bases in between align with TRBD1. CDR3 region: CASSSRDRVTEAFF. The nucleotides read TGTGCCAGCAGCTCCCGGGACAGGGTCACTGAAGCTTTCTTT.